These 23 T cell receptor beta chains came from one sample sequenced in a study of blood T cells in healthy people across ages. A second PCR, run for roughly 7 to 12 cycles, used a sample-barcoded 5' primer plus a J-beta primer mix. TCRdb used MiXCR to reprocess the 5' RACE reads, holding one entry per CDR3 protein. The data contain approximately 760,000 distinct CDR3 sequences, 20% to 25% of them singletons. These same data were also listed under a study on T cells of mothers and their children.

The sequenced sample was blood. These receptors were obtained from a boy between 10 and 17 years old in good health.

This chain joins TRBV19 and TRBJ2-6; TRBD1 aligns across 7 bases. The V and J ends lost 5 bases and 3 bases, in that order; junction bases with no gene match: 4. Germline values: CDR1 LNHDA, CDR2 SQIVND (reference sequence). The CDR3 has 15 amino acids. The CDR3 reads CASSLQGCGANVLTF. The CDR3 coding sequence is TGTGCCAGTAGTTTACAGGGGTGTGGGGCCAACGTCCTGACTTTC.

The chain recombines TRBV2 with TRBJ2-7; 7 bases agree with TRBD2. With 10 bases clipped from V and 6 bases from J, the junction kept 18 bases outside the gene matches. The CDR3 covers 15 residues. The germline V gene encodes CDR1 SNHLY and CDR2 FYNNEI. The DNA of the CDR3 is TGTGCCATAGCAGTTTCGGGAGGCGGTCCCCCCGAGCAGTACTTC. Its protein product is CAIAVSGGGPPEQYF.

This clonotype has a handful of counts. The V gene is TRBV7-8, the J gene TRBJ2-2, with D perhaps matching TRBD1 (5 bases). This CDR3 is built from 13 residues. Germline V gene sequence: CDR1 SGHVS, CDR2 FQNEAQ. Trimming left V 1 base short and J 8 bases short, with 8 bases between. Here the CDR3 reads CASSLVGVGELFF. For the CDR3, the DNA is TGTGCCAGCAGCTTAGTAGGGGTTGGGGAGCTGTTTTTT.

V is TRBV3-1 and J is TRBJ1-5, with D unclear. The CDR3 is 14 amino acids. Trimming took 0 bases from V and 6 from J, leaving 9 bases between them. Germline CDR1 and CDR2: LGHDT and YNNKEL (reference sequence). CDR3 protein: CASSQDIGSQPQHF. CDR3 DNA: TGTGCCAGCAGCCAAGATATAGGGAGTCAGCCCCAGCATTTT.

This clonotype was seen only a few times. The chain joins TRBV7-2 to TRBJ2-7; D is possibly TRBD2 (6 bases). Germline CDR1 reads SGHTA; CDR2 reads FQGNSA. The ends were cut back, 1 base at V and 3 bases at J, with 13 bases in the middle. The CDR3 has 15 amino acids. CDR3 residues: CASSLGREFNYEQYF. DNA of the CDR3: TGTGCCAGCAGCTTAGGGCGGGAATTCAACTACGAGCAGTACTTC.

This clonotype occurred a few times. This CDR3 reads CASSIRGDTQYF. The CDR3 bases are TGTGCCAGTAGTATCCGGGGAGATACGCAGTATTTT. The V call is TRBV19, the J call TRBJ2-3, with a tentative D call TRBD2 (5 bases). Germline CDR1 and CDR2: LNHDA and SQIVND (reference sequence). The CDR3 covers 12 residues. Trimming shortened V by 3 bases and J by 5 bases, and 6 bases separated the two germline ends.

The sample holds a few counts of this clonotype. The chain joins TRBV7-9 to TRBJ1-1; D not resolved. The germline CDR1 and CDR2 sequences are SEHNR and FQNEAQ (reference sequence). V shed 2 bases and J shed 2 bases, with 21 bases lying between them. The CDR3 is made up of 18 amino acids. CDR3 bases: TGTGCCAGCAGCTTATCCCCTCGAGCAGCGAGCTCTAACACTGAAGCTTTCTTT. It yields the protein CASSLSPRAASSNTEAFF.

A note on this clonotype: A read error is likely, as this CDR3 ends without the conserved phenylalanine or tryptophan. The chain links TRBV2 to TRBJ2-5; 10 bases fit TRBD1. The CDR3 contains 14 residues. Germline V CDR1 and CDR2: SNHLY, FYNNEI. Trimming removed 4 bases from V and 5 bases from J; junction bases left unmatched: 4. CDR3 protein: CASSADRGFETQYL. CDR3 coding DNA: TGTGCCAGCAGTGCGGACAGGGGGTTTGAGACCCAGTACCTC.

This clonotype was detected a few times. The CDR3 loop reads CASRLDSTGELFF. CDR3 nucleotide sequence: TGTGCCAGCAGGCTGGACAGCACCGGGGAGCTGTTTTTT. V is TRBV12-3 or TRBV12-4 and J is TRBJ2-2, with D tentatively TRBD1 (6 bases). The CDR3 has 13 amino acids. Trimming took off 6 bases at V and 4 bases at J, with 9 bases between the two ends.

This chain connects TRBV12-3 or TRBV12-4 to TRBJ2-5, with TRBD2 matching over 10 bases. This CDR3 is 15 amino acids long. V lost 3 bases and J lost 4; bases outside the gene matches: 5. CDR3: CASSLASGSGETQYF. The CDR3 DNA reads TGTGCCAGCAGTTTGGCTAGCGGGAGTGGAGAGACCCAGTACTTC.

This chain uses TRBV6-5 with TRBJ2-2, with a possible D match to TRBD1 (6 bases). Germline values: CDR1 MNHEY, CDR2 SVGAGI. V dropped 0 bases and J dropped 1 base, with 9 bases sitting between them. This CDR3 spans 16 amino acids. The CDR3 region is CASSYSKQGNTGELFF. CDR3 DNA: TGTGCCAGCAGTTACTCGAAACAGGGGAACACCGGGGAGCTGTTTTTT.

This clonotype was counted a few times. This chain connects TRBV3-1 to TRBJ2-7; D gene unclear. Trimming removed 0 bases at V and 3 bases at J, with 9 bases between. The CDR3 length is 14 residues. Germline V lookup: CDR1 LGHDT, CDR2 YNNKEL (reference sequence). CDR3 in DNA: TGTGCCAGCAGCCAAGAAGTCGGAGACTACGAGCAGTACTTC. This translates into CASSQEVGDYEQYF.

This clonotype was detected only a few times. The chain joins TRBV12-3 or TRBV12-4 to TRBJ2-5; D may be TRBD1 (6 bases). TRBJ2-7 matches the DNA end more closely, so the J call is doubtful. The CDR3 has 12 amino acids. CDR3 sequence reads: CASRSGVYEQYF. The CDR3 region has the DNA TGTGCCAGCAGGTCAGGGGTGTACGAGCAGTACTTC.

The chain employs TRBV5-6 and TRBJ2-3; D possibly corresponds to TRBD2 (5 bases). The V end lost 4 bases, the J end lost 2 bases, and 20 bases lay between the germline ends. The CDR3 length is 17 residues. The V gene's germline CDR1 is SGHDT and CDR2 YYEEEE. CDR3 sequence: CASSRGRGMENTDTQYF. For the CDR3, the DNA is TGTGCCAGCAGCCGCGGCCGGGGAATGGAGAACACAGATACGCAGTATTTT.

Turning to this clonotype: A read error is possible here, since a much larger clone lies one base away. This chain joins TRBV6-5 and TRBJ2-5; possibly TRBD1 or TRBD2 for D (5 bases each). The J call may be faulty, since TRBJ2-7 better matches the DNA end. Germline lookup yields CDR1 MNHEY and CDR2 SVGAGI. The CDR3 extends over 13 amino acids. CDR3: CASSFGDQDEQYF. The CDR3 nucleotides read TGTGCCAGCAGTTTTGGGGACCAGGACGAGCAGTACTTC.

The chain recombines TRBV2 with TRBJ2-1, with D possibly being TRBD2 (6 bases). Germline V gives CDR1 SNHLY, CDR2 FYNNEI. V was shortened by 7 bases and J by 8 bases, with 9 bases between the two germline ends. The CDR3 spans 11 residues. Here the CDR3 reads CASNGGDEQFF. The DNA for the CDR3 is TGTGCCAGCAATGGCGGGGATGAGCAGTTCTTC. Variable domain in full (rest from reference TRBV2 and TRBJ2-1): EPEVTQTPSHQVTQMGQEVILRCVPISNHLYFYWYRQILGQKVEFLVSFYNNEISEKSEIFDDQFSVERPDGSNFTLKIRSTKLEDSAMYFCASNGGDEQFFGPGTRLTVL.

V usage is TRBV19 and J usage is TRBJ2-5; D is perhaps TRBD1 (5 bases). This CDR3 has 12 amino acids. Per germline, CDR1 LNHDA and CDR2 SQIVND (reference sequence). V was pared by 9 bases and J by 11 bases, with 19 bases between. In DNA form, the CDR3 reads TGTGCCAGCTCTGGGGCAGGTGATGGGCAGTACTTC. As protein: CASSGAGDGQYF.

This clonotype came up a few times. The chain links TRBV4-1 to TRBJ2-5; D is undetermined. Germline CDR1 is MGHRA and CDR2 is YSYEKL. Trimming cost V 0 bases and J 4 bases, with 9 bases left between them. The CDR3 spans 14 residues. The CDR3 reads CASSQDLARETQYF. The CDR3 DNA sequence: TGCGCCAGCAGCCAAGATTTAGCTCGAGAGACCCAGTACTTC.

This rearrangement joins TRBV5-6 to TRBJ2-5; 12 bases line up with TRBD2. The CDR3 loop spans 16 amino acids. Germline V gene sequence: CDR1 SGHDT, CDR2 YYEEEE. J gave up 4 bases and V 3 bases, and 7 bases lay outside the gene matches. In DNA, the CDR3 is TGTGCCAGCAGCTCAACTAGCGGGAGGACCGTAGAGACCCAGTACTTC. It is translated as CASSSTSGRTVETQYF.

This chain uses TRBV12-3 or TRBV12-4 with TRBJ2-5; 7 bases are shared with TRBD2. V lost 3 bases and J lost 4; bases outside the gene matches: 5. The CDR3 loop spans 14 amino acids. This CDR3 is CASSLGEGGETQYF. In DNA form, the CDR3 reads TGTGCCAGCAGTTTGGGGGAGGGAGGAGAGACCCAGTACTTC.

Only a few counts were recorded for this clonotype. V and J are TRBV11-2 and TRBJ2-2; D is undetermined. Trimming stripped 0 bases from V and 6 bases from J, with 5 bases between. CDR3 length equals 13 residues. The germline V gene has CDR1 SGHAT and CDR2 FQNNGV. CDR3 DNA: TGTGCCAGCAGCTTAGATCGCCCCGGGGAGCTGTTTTTT. Translating gives CASSLDRPGELFF.

This clonotype was counted a few times. V gene TRBV20-1 combines with J gene TRBJ2-5, with 9 bases fitting TRBD2. The end of the DNA aligns better with TRBJ2-1, so the J call may be wrong. Per the germline V gene, CDR1 is DFQATT and CDR2 is SNEGSKA (reference sequence). The CDR3 covers 18 residues. The CDR3 DNA sequence: TGCAGTGCTAGAGATCTATTCGGATCGGCGGGAGGGGACAATGAGCAGTTCTTC. Its translation: CSARDLFGSAGGDNEQFF.

The V gene is TRBV20-1, the J gene TRBJ2-2; 9 bases fit TRBD1. Trimming removed 4 bases from V and 4 bases from J; junction bases left unmatched: 10. The CDR3 is 16 residues long. Germline CDR1 DFQATT, CDR2 SNEGSKA (reference sequence). The CDR3 nucleotides read TGCAGTGCTAAAATAGCCGGGACAGGGATCACCGGGGAGCTGTTTTTT. It encodes CSAKIAGTGITGELFF.